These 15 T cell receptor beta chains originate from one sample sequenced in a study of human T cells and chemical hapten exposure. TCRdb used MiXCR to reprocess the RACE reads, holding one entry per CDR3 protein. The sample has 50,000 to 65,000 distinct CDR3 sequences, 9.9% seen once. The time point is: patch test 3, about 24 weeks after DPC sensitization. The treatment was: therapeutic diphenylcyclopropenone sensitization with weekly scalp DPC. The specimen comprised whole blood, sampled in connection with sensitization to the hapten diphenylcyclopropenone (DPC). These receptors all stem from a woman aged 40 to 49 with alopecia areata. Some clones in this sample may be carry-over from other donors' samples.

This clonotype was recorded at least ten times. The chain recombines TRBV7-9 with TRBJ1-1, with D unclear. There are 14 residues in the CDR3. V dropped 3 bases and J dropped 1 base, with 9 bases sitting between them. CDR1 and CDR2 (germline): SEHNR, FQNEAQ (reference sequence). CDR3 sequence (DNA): TGTGCCAGCAGCTTGAGTCAGTCGAACACTGAAGCTTTCTTT. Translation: CASSLSQSNTEAFF.

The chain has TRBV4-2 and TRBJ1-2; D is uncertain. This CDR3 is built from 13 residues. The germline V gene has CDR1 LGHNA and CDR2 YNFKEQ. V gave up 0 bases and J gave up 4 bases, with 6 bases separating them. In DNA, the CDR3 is TGTGCCAGCAGCCAAGAGGACCGCTATGGCTACACCTTC. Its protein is CASSQEDRYGYTF.

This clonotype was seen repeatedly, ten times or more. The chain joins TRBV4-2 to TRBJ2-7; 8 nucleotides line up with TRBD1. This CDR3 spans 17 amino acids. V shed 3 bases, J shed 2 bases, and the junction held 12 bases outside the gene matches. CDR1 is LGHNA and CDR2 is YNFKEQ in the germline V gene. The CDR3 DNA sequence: TGTGCCAGCAGCCACGTACGGACAGGGACAACCCCCTACGAGCAGTACTTC. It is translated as CASSHVRTGTTPYEQYF.

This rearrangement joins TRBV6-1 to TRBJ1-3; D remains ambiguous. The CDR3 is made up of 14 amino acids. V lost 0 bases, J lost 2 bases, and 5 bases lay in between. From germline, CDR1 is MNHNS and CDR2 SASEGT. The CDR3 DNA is TGTGCCAGCAGTGAAGCTTATCCTGGAAACACCATATATTTT. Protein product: CASSEAYPGNTIYF.

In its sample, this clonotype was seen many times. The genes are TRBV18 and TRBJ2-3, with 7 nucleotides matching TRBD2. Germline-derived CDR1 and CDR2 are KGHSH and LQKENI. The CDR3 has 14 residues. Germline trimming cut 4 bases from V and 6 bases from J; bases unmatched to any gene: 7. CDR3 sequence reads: CASSRTAGLDTQYF. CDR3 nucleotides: TGTGCCAGCTCACGAACAGCGGGGCTTGATACGCAGTATTTT.

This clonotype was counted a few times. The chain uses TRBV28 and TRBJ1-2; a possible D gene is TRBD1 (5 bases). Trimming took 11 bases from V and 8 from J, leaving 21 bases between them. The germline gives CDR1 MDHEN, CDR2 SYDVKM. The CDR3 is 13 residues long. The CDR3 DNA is TGTGCCTCCCGGTGGAACGGGGCGCAGGGCTACACCTTC. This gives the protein CASRWNGAQGYTF.

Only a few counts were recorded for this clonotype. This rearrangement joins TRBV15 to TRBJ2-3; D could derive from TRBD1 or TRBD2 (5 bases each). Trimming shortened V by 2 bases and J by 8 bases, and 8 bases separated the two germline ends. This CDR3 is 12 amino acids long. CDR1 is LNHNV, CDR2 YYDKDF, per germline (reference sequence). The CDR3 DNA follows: TGTGCCACCAGCAGACCAGGGAGTACGCAGTATTTT. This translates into CATSRPGSTQYF.

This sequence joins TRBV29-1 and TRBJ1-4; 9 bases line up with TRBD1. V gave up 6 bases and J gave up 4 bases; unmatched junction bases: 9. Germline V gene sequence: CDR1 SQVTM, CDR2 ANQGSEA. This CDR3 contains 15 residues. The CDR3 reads CSVGKPGQGNEKLFF. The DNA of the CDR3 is TGCAGCGTCGGTAAACCGGGACAGGGTAATGAAAAACTGTTTTTT.

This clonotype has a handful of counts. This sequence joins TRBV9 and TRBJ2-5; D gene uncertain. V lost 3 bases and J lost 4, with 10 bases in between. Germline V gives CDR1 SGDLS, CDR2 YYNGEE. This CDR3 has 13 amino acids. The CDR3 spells CASSDLFGETQYF. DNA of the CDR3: TGTGCCAGCAGCGATCTTTTTGGAGAGACCCAGTACTTC.

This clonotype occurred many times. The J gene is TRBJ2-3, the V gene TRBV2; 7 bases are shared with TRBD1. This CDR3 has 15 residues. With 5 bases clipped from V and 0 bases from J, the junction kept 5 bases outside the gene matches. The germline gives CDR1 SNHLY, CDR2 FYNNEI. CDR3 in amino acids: CASSPGTASTDTQYF. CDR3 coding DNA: TGTGCCAGCAGTCCCGGGACAGCTAGCACAGATACGCAGTATTTT.

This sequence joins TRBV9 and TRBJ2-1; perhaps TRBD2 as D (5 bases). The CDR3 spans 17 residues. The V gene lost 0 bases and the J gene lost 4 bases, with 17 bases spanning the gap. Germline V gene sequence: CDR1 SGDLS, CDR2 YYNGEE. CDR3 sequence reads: CASSVDKAAKAYNEQFF. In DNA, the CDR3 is TGTGCCAGCAGCGTAGATAAAGCGGCGAAGGCGTACAATGAGCAGTTCTTC. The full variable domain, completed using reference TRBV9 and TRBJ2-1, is DSGVTQTPKHLITATGQRVTLRCSPRSGDLSVYWYQQSLDQGLQFLIQYYNGEERAKGNILERFSAQQFPDLHSELNLSSLELGDSALYFCASSVDKAAKAYNEQFFGPGTRLTVL.

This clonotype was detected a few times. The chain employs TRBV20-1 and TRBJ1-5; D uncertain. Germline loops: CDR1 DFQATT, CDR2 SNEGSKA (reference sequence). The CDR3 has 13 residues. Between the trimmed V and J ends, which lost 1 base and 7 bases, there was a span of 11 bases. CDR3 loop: CSARGRTGQPQHF. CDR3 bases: TGCAGTGCTAGAGGTCGGACTGGGCAGCCCCAGCATTTT.

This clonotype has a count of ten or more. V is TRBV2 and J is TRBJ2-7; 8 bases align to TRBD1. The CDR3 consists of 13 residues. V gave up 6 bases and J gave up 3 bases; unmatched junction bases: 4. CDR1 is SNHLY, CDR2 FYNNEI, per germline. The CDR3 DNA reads TGTGCCAGCAGGGAGACAGGGGTCTACGAGCAGTACTTC. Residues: CASRETGVYEQYF.

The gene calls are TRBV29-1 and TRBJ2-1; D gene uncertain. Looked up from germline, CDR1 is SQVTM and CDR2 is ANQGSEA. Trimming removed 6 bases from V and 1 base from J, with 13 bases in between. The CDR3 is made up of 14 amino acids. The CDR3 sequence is CSVGTPQSYNEQFF. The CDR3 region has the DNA TGCAGCGTGGGAACGCCTCAGTCCTACAATGAGCAGTTCTTC.

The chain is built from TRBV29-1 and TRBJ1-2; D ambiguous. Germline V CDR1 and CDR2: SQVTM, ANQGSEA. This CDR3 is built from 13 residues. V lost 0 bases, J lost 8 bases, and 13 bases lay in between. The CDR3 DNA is TGCAGCGTTGAAGATCGACAAGGAGGCGGCTACACCTTC. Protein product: CSVEDRQGGGYTF. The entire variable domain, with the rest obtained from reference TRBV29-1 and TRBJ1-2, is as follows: SAVISQKPSRDICQRGTSLTIQCQVDSQVTMMFWYRQQPGQSLTLIATANQGSEATYESGFVIDKFPISRPNLTFSTLTVSNMSPEDSSIYLCSVEDRQGGGYTFGSGTRLTVV.